This is a list of T cell receptor beta chains from one sample in a study of graft-versus-host responses after intestinal transplantation. The repertoire was sequenced with immunoSEQ multiplex PCR; TCRdb's copy has only in-frame clones and lacks some. The repertoire consists of about 18,000 clones, with approximately 40% occurring once and the leading ten covering approximately 0.97%. Sequenced material: alloreactive CD4+ T cells from a mixed lymphocyte reaction culture, taken before intestinal transplant. These TCRs come from a human patient who received an intestinal transplant. The CDR3 runs from the conserved cysteine through the conserved F or W. D genes are given only for firm matches. A row's size may be missing; if present it is once, few, many or a size class.

>TRBJ2-7|.|TRBV5-1|TRBD1
TGCGCCAGCAGGAGGGACAGGGTCCTTAGAGGCTCCTACGAGCAGTACTTC
CASRRDRVLRGSYEQYF
>TRBJ2-7|.|TRBV11-2|TRBD1
TGTGCCAGCAGCCAAGGGACAGGGGGCGAATACGAGCAGTACTTC
CASSQGTGGEYEQYF
>TRBJ1-5|.|TRBV10-3|.
TGTGCCATCAGCGCGAAGGACAAGAATCAGCCCCAGCATTTT
CAISAKDKNQPQHF
>TRBJ2-7|.|TRBV7-9|TRBD1
TGTGCCAGCAGCCAAACGAGGGGGCGGGAGCAGTACTTC
CASSQTRGREQYF
>TRBJ2-1|few|TRBV9|TRBD1
TGTGCCAGCAGCGTCCGAGGGGACAGGGCGGACAATGAGCAGTTCTTC
CASSVRGDRADNEQFF
>TRBJ2-1|few|TRBV9|.
TGTGCCAGCAGCGTTCGGGGGTACTCCTACAATGAGCAGTTCTTC
CASSVRGYSYNEQFF
>TRBJ1-1|few|TRBV25-1|.
TGTGCCAGCAGTGAATCCGGAAACACTGAAGCTTTCTTT
CASSESGNTEAFF
>TRBJ1-2|few|TRBV5-4|TRBD1
TGTGCCAGCAGCTTGGCTGTCGACAGGGGGCGCGGCTACACCTTC
CASSLAVDRGRGYTF
>TRBJ1-1|few|TRBV7-9|.
TGTGCCAGCGTGGAGATCTTGAACACTGAAGCTTTCTTT
CASVEILNTEAFF
>TRBJ1-6|few|TRBV6-6|TRBD1
TGTGCCAGCAGCTTTGTACAGGGGATGAATTCACCCCTCCACTTT
CASSFVQGMNSPLHF
>TRBJ1-6|few|TRBV7-9|.
TGTGCCAGCAGCTCCGCCTCCTATAATTCACCCCTCCACTTT
CASSSASYNSPLHF
>TRBJ2-7|.|TRBV7-2|.
TGTGCCAGCAGCCGAGGTCGAGGACGTGCCATCTTCTACGAGCAGTACTTC
CASSRGRGRAIFYEQYF
>TRBJ2-7|.|TRBV6-1|.
TGTGCCAGCAGTCGGACCAGGGGCACCTACGAGCAGTACTTC
CASSRTRGTYEQYF
>TRBJ1-3|medium-sized|TRBV5-1|.
TGCGCCAGCAGCCTTGAGGGCGGCGGAAACACCATATATTTT
CASSLEGGGNTIYF
>TRBJ2-7|.|TRBV10-2|.
TGCGCCAGCCGGGAGCCACGAGAGAGCTCCTACGAGCAGTACTTC
CASREPRESSYEQYF
>TRBJ2-7|.|TRBV6-1|TRBD2
TGTGCCAGCAGGCCCTGGACTAGCGGGGGTTACGAGCAGTACTTC
CASRPWTSGGYEQYF
>TRBJ2-3|.|TRBV5-1|.
TGCGCCAGCAGCCCGGGAAGTGGAACAGATACGCAGTATTTT
CASSPGSGTDTQYF
>TRBJ2-7|.|TRBV5-4|.
TGTGCCAGCAGCTCTGTCGGGAACTTGAACGAGCAGTACTTC
CASSSVGNLNEQYF
>TRBJ1-2|few|TRBV9|.
TGTGCCAGCAGCGTGACAGGAGGAAGCGGGGGCTACACCTTC
CASSVTGGSGGYTF
>TRBJ1-1|.|TRBV6-5|.
TGTGCCAGCAGCACCCCAGGCACTGAAGCTTTCTTT
CASSTPGTEAFF
>TRBJ1-3|once|TRBV30|.
TGTGCCTGGAGTGGACAGGTTGGAAACACCATATATTTT
CAWSGQVGNTIYF
>TRBJ1-4|few|TRBV7-9|TRBD1
TGTGCCAGCAGCCCACAGGGGAGAAAGGAAAAACTGTTTTTT
CASSPQGRKEKLFF
>TRBJ1-3|.|TRBV2|TRBD1
TGTGCCAGCAGATCGGACAGGGCCTCTGGAAACACCATATATTTT
CASRSDRASGNTIYF
>TRBJ1-5|few|TRBV2|.
TGTGCCAGCAGCGTCACAGGGAATCAGCCCCAGCATTTT
CASSVTGNQPQHF
>TRBJ1-1|.|TRBV5-1|.
TGCGCCAGCAGCTCGAACCTCAGGGGAACTGAAGCTTTCTTT
CASSSNLRGTEAFF
>TRBJ1-2|few|TRBV11-3|.
TGTGCCAGCAGCTCCCATGGGATTAGTGGCTACACCTTC
CASSSHGISGYTF
>TRBJ2-3|few|TRBV18|TRBD2
TGTGCCAGCTCCCCTCTAGCGGGGGGCCCTCTCGCCACAGATACGCAGTATTTT
CASSPLAGGPLATDTQYF
>TRBJ2-7|.|TRBV6-5|.
TGTGCCAGCAGACCTGACTCCGCCTACGAGCAGTACTTC
CASRPDSAYEQYF
>TRBJ2-3|.|TRBV9|TRBD2
TGTGCCAGCAGCGTAGATATAGCGGGGGGGCCCCGTGATACGCAGTATTTT
CASSVDIAGGPRDTQYF
>TRBJ2-1|few|TRBV29-1|.
TGCAGCGTTGAAGTAAGGGTTTTATACAATGAGCAGTTCTTC
CSVEVRVLYNEQFF
>TRBJ2-6|.|TRBV15|.
TGTGCCACCAGCAGAAGGGGGTTTGGGGCCAACGTCCTGACTTTC
CATSRRGFGANVLTF
>TRBJ2-4|.|TRBV6-1|.
TGTGCCAGCAGCCCCCCCGGCAGGGCCGGAGACATTCAGTACTTC
CASSPPGRAGDIQYF
>TRBJ2-5|medium-sized|TRBV6-1|.
TGTGCCAGCAAGGCCTCTGGGGGGGCAAAGACCCAGTACTTC
CASKASGGAKTQYF
>TRBJ1-4|few|TRBV5-1|.
TGCGCCAGCAGCTTGGGGAGGGCTAATGAAAAACTGTTTTTT
CASSLGRANEKLFF
>TRBJ1-5|few|TRBV5-4|.
TGTGCCAGCAGCTTGGTCAATCAGCCCCAGCATTTT
CASSLVNQPQHF
>TRBJ1-1|.|TRBV6-1|TRBD1
TGTGCCAGCAGTCGGACAGGAACTAACACTGAAGCTTTCTTT
CASSRTGTNTEAFF
>TRBJ2-7|.|TRBV19|.
TGTGCCAGTAGTATGCTAGGTTACGAGCAGTACTTC
CASSMLGYEQYF
>TRBJ2-7|few|TRBV10-3|.
TGTGCCATCGCTTCGTCAGACAGACCCTACGAGCAGTACTTC
CAIASSDRPYEQYF
>TRBJ1-5|.|TRBV2|.
TGTGCCAGCAGTGCGGAACGGGGCGGCAATCAGCCCCAGCATTTT
CASSAERGGNQPQHF
>TRBJ1-1|few|TRBV19|TRBD1
TGTGCCAGTACCACAGGGGGGAACACTGAAGCTTTCTTT
CASTTGGNTEAFF
>TRBJ2-2|.|TRBV9|.
TGTGCCAGCAGCGTAGAGGCAGACTTCACCGGGGAGCTGTTTTTT
CASSVEADFTGELFF
>TRBJ1-2|.|TRBV9|.
TGTGCCAGCAGCGCCCCACAGGGATCGGGGGGCTACACCTTC
CASSAPQGSGGYTF
>TRBJ2-7|.|TRBV18|TRBD1
TGTGCCAGCTCAGCGGACAGGAGCTCCTACGAGCAGTACTTC
CASSADRSSYEQYF
>TRBJ1-1|few|TRBV11-3|.
TGTGCCAGCAGCTTAGCGGAGACCGTGAACACTGAAGCTTTCTTT
CASSLAETVNTEAFF
>TRBJ1-1|.|TRBV6-5|.
TGTGCCAGCAGTAAGGTGGGGCTAGAAGCTTTCTTT
CASSKVGLEAFF
>TRBJ1-4|.|TRBV5-6|TRBD1
TGTGCCAGCAGCCCCTACCAGGGGGGTGAAAAACTGTTTTTT
CASSPYQGGEKLFF
>TRBJ2-1|.|TRBV5-1|TRBD2
TGCGCCAGCAGCTTGGCCGGGGGGGCCTACAATGAGCAGTTCTTC
CASSLAGGAYNEQFF
>TRBJ1-3|.|TRBV6-5|.
TGTGCCAGCAGACGTACCGACAGAACTGGAAACACCATATATTTT
CASRRTDRTGNTIYF
>TRBJ2-2|few|TRBV7-3|.
TGTGCCAGCAGGTCAGGGGCTGGACGCACCGGGGAGCTGTTTTTT
CASRSGAGRTGELFF
>TRBJ2-1|.|TRBV10-2|TRBD2
TGCGCCAGCAGTGCTAGCGGGGGCCACAATGAGCAGTTCTTC
CASSASGGHNEQFF
>TRBJ2-6|.|TRBV19|.
TGTGCCAGTAGTATTTACTCTGGGGCCAACGTCCTGACTTTC
CASSIYSGANVLTF